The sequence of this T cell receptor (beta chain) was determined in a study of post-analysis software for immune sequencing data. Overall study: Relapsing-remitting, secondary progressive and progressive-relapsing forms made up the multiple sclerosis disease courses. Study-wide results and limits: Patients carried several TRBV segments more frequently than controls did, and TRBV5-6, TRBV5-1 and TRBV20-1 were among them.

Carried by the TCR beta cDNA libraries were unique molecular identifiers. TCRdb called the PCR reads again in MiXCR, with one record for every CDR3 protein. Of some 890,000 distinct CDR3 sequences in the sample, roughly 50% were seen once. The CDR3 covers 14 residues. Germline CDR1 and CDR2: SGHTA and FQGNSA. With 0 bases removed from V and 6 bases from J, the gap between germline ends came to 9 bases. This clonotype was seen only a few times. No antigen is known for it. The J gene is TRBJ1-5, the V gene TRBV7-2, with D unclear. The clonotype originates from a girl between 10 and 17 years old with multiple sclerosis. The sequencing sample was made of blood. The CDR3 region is CASSLALPIQPQHF. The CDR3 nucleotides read TGTGCCAGCAGCTTAGCCCTTCCGATTCAGCCCCAGCATTTT.